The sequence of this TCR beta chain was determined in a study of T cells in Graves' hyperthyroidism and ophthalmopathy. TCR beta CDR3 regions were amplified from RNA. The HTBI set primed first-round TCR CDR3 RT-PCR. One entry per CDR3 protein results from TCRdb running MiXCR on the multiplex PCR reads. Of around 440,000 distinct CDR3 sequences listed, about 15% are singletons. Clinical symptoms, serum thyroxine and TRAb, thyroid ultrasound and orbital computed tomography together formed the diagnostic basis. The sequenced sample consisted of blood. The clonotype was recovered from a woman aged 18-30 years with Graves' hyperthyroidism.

CDR3 protein: CASGGGGTDTQYF. CDR3 DNA sequence: TGTGCCAGCGGCGGGGGGGGCACAGATACGCAGTATTTT. V and J are TRBV28 and TRBJ2-3, with 9 bases identical to TRBD2. Germline V lookup: CDR1 MDHEN, CDR2 SYDVKM. This CDR3 has 13 amino acids. The V and J ends lost 8 bases and 1 base, in that order; junction bases with no gene match: 1.